Each of the 10 T cell receptor beta chains below was sequenced from the same sample in a study of blood T cell repertoires in COVID-19. The protocol was immunoSEQ multiplex PCR, while the TCRdb copy is restricted to in-frame clones and leaves out a portion. The sample holds about 230,000 clones, roughly 80% seen once. Sequencing input: peripheral blood. The origin of the receptors is a woman older than 75 with COVID-19, enrolled during active disease.

The chain is built from TRBV23-1 and TRBJ2-2; D might be TRBD1 (7 bases). TRBV23-1 carries the ORF label, with uncertain function. CDR3 size: 18 residues. V gave up 3 bases and J gave up 2 bases, with 19 bases separating them. The CDR3, as DNA: TGCGCCAGCAGTCAGGGGGGACAGCCCCCTGCAAACACCGGGGAGCTGTTTTTT. It specifies CASSQGGQPPANTGELFF.

V gene TRBV5-1 combines with J gene TRBJ1-4, with D possibly TRBD1 on 5 matching bases. The CDR3 contains 14 residues. CDR1 is SGHRS, CDR2 YFSETQ, per germline. V lost 0 bases, J lost 2 bases, and 5 bases lay in between. The CDR3 nucleotides are TGCGCCAGCAGCTTGGAGGGGACTAATGAAAAACTGTTTTTT. Protein: CASSLEGTNEKLFF.

This clone appeared a few times. This chain connects TRBV7-2 to TRBJ2-2; 7 positions agree with TRBD2. The CDR3 sequence is 15 residues long. Trimming removed 3 bases from V and 0 bases from J; junction bases left unmatched: 1. CDR1 and CDR2 from the germline V gene are SGHTA and FQGNSA. The chain's CDR3 is CASSFGTTNTGELFF. In DNA, the CDR3 is TGTGCCAGCAGCTTCGGGACTACGAACACCGGGGAGCTGTTTTTT.

The chain couples TRBV4-1 to TRBJ2-7; 12 bases line up with TRBD2. The CDR3 runs to 16 residues. Germline V gives CDR1 MGHRA, CDR2 YSYEKL. Germline trimming cut 0 bases from V and 2 bases from J; bases unmatched to any gene: 2. The CDR3 protein is CASSQEPSGRAYEQYF. As DNA, the CDR3 is TGCGCCAGCAGCCAAGAACCTAGCGGGAGGGCCTACGAGCAGTACTTC.

The rearrangement joins TRBV18 to TRBJ2-3; 8 bases fit TRBD2. Germline lookup yields CDR1 KGHSH and CDR2 LQKENI. V gave up 2 bases and J gave up 1 base; unmatched junction bases: 5. The CDR3 is made up of 16 amino acids. CDR3 region: CASSPDGGARTDTQYF. As DNA, the CDR3 is TGTGCCAGCTCACCAGACGGGGGGGCGCGCACAGATACGCAGTATTTT. Together with reference TRBV18 and TRBJ2-3, the CDR3 gives the full variable domain: NAGVMQNPRHLVRRRGQEARLRCSPMKGHSHVYWYRQLPEEGLKFMVYLQKENIIDESGMPKERFSAEFPKEGPSILRIQQVVRGDSAAYFCASSPDGGARTDTQYFGPGTRLTVL.

J is TRBJ1-5 and V is TRBV6-6; D is perhaps TRBD1 (5 bases). V was clipped by 1 base and J by 0 bases, with 10 bases between them. This CDR3 is built from 16 residues. Per the germline V gene, CDR1 is MNHNY and CDR2 is SVGAGI (reference sequence). CDR3 bases: TGTGCCAGCAGTTACTTGGGGGGGGATAGCAATCAGCCCCAGCATTTT. Protein: CASSYLGGDSNQPQHF.

This clone was counted a few times. The chain links TRBV5-4 to TRBJ1-1, with D possibly matching TRBD1 (5 bases). CDR3 size: 15 residues. V gave up 0 bases and J gave up 1 base, with 10 bases separating them. Germline CDR1 SGHNT, CDR2 YYREEE (reference sequence). This CDR3 is CASSLAGGPNTEAFF. The CDR3 coding sequence is TGTGCCAGCAGCTTGGCGGGGGGACCGAACACTGAAGCTTTCTTT.

J is TRBJ1-1 and V is TRBV3-1 (or the pseudogene TRBV3-2), with 8 bases identical to TRBD1. CDR1 and CDR2 (germline): LGHDT, YNNKEL (reference sequence). The CDR3 runs 15 residues. Trimming at V came to 5 bases and at J to 4 bases, leaving 9 bases not matched to a gene. The CDR3 here is CASSKLGQAPTEAFF. The CDR3 region has the DNA TGTGCCAGCAGCAAGCTGGGACAGGCCCCCACTGAAGCTTTCTTT.

The chain links TRBV28 to TRBJ1-1, with TRBD1 identical over 8 bases. Per the germline V gene, CDR1 is MDHEN and CDR2 is SYDVKM. CDR3 size: 15 residues. V lost 3 bases to trimming and J lost 4 bases; unmatched junction nucleotides: 7. CDR3 amino acids: CASSFLGTGRTEAFF. The CDR3 region has the DNA TGTGCCAGCAGTTTTTTAGGGACAGGCCGCACTGAAGCTTTCTTT.

This chain connects TRBV6-1 to TRBJ2-5; 8 bases map to TRBD1. Germline V CDR1 and CDR2: MNHNS, SASEGT. The CDR3 is 15 residues long. Losses at the gene ends were 0 bases for V and 5 bases for J; bases not matched to a gene: 5. The CDR3 here is CASSEASRGQETQYF. The CDR3 DNA follows: TGTGCCAGCAGTGAAGCGTCCAGGGGGCAGGAGACCCAGTACTTC.